Here is one TCR beta chain with its context. The length of the CDR3 is 15 residues. Germline CDR1 reads SGHVS; CDR2 reads FNYEAQ. The V gene end was trimmed by 1 base and the J gene end by 8 bases; junction bases not matched to a gene: 6. RNA was extracted and reverse transcribed into cDNA as the sequencing template. Only in-frame clones appear in the TCRdb table, and some are missing; sequencing was by immunoSEQ multiplex PCR. The sample carries 170,000 or so clones, roughly two thirds recorded once. This record comes from a study of CD8+ T cells in alopecia areata. Treatment here: oral pan-JAK inhibitor, 5-10 mg twice daily.

Sequenced material: CD4+ T cells sorted from blood, taken at week 4, from a patient treated with tofacitinib. This sequence was found in a human donor with alopecia areata. This chain joins TRBV7-6 and TRBJ2-1, with TRBD2 matching over 9 bases. The CDR3 sequence is CASSLVAGGPDEQFF. CDR3 DNA: TGTGCCAGCAGCTTAGTGGCGGGGGGGCCCGATGAGCAGTTCTTC. Combining the CDR3 with reference TRBV7-6 and TRBJ2-1 gives the whole variable domain GAGVSQSPRYKVTKRGQDVALRCDPISGHVSLYWYRQALGQGPEFLTYFNYEAQQDKSGLPNDRFSAERPEGSISTLTIQRTEQRDSAMYRCASSLVAGGPDEQFFGPGTRLTVL.